One sample yielded the 23 T cell receptor beta chains listed below, sequenced in a study of T cell responses to AZD1222 COVID-19 vaccine. Profiling relied on immunoSEQ multiplex PCR, and the TCRdb table lists in-frame clones only, not all of them. The sample lists 150,000 to 200,000 clones, 91% occurring once. This material consisted of peripheral blood, taken 28 days after the second AZD1222 dose. Receptor source: an adult who received the AZD1222 COVID-19 vaccine.

This chain uses TRBV28 with TRBJ1-1, with 8 bases matching TRBD1. The V gene end was trimmed by 6 bases and the J gene end by 1 base; junction bases not matched to a gene: 7. The germline V gene has CDR1 MDHEN and CDR2 SYDVKM. This CDR3 is 15 amino acids long. CDR3 loop: CASRNPGTGNTEAFF. The CDR3 DNA follows: TGTGCCAGCAGAAACCCCGGGACAGGGAACACTGAAGCTTTCTTT.

This clone was picked up one time. The V and J genes are TRBV6-4 and TRBJ2-3, with D perhaps TRBD2 (7 bases). The V end lost 0 bases, the J end lost 4 bases, and 11 bases lay between the germline ends. The germline CDR1 and CDR2 sequences are MRHNA and SNTAGT. This CDR3 has 15 amino acids. As DNA, the CDR3 is TGTGCCAGCAGTGACTCGAAAGGGGGGGCAGATACGCAGTATTTT. Protein product: CASSDSKGGADTQYF.

This clone was seen once. The chain joins TRBV28 to TRBJ2-7, with D uncertain. The germline V and J ends were trimmed by 7 bases and 1 base, with 11 bases remaining between them. CDR1 and CDR2 (germline): MDHEN, SYDVKM. The CDR3 has 13 amino acids. CDR3 sequence: CASIDGSSYEQYF. The CDR3 DNA reads as TGTGCCAGCATAGACGGTAGTTCCTACGAGCAGTACTTC.

The J gene is TRBJ2-3, the V gene TRBV12-3 or TRBV12-4; D unclear. The CDR3 totals 13 residues. V lost 2 bases and J 0 bases, leaving 3 bases between the germline ends. CDR3 protein: CASSLLSTDTQYF. The CDR3 region has the DNA TGTGCCAGCAGTTTATTGAGCACAGATACGCAGTATTTT.

The rearrangement links TRBV5-1 to TRBJ1-3; possibly TRBD1 for D (6 bases). Per the germline V gene, CDR1 is SGHRS and CDR2 is YFSETQ. V was clipped by 0 bases and J by 3 bases, with 10 bases between them. CDR3 size: 15 residues. In nucleotides, the CDR3 is TGCGCCAGCAGCTTGGACAGGGCGGGTGGAAACACCATATATTTT. Its translation: CASSLDRAGGNTIYF.

The gene calls are TRBV27 and TRBJ1-5; D is ambiguous. CDR3 length: 13 amino acids. Germline-derived CDR1 and CDR2 are MNHEY and SMNVEV (reference sequence). V lost 2 bases and J 6 bases, leaving 8 bases between the germline ends. CDR3 bases: TGTGCCAGCAGTTTAAAGGGAGGTCAGCCCCAGCATTTT. Its translation: CASSLKGGQPQHF.

This clone was recorded only once. The chain employs TRBV18 and TRBJ2-5, with 10 bases identical to TRBD2. The ends lost 0 bases at V and 5 bases at J; junction bases unmatched: 3. The CDR3 totals 15 residues. From germline, CDR1 is KGHSH and CDR2 LQKENI. CDR3 in amino acids: CASSPPGLARETQYF. CDR3 DNA: TGTGCCAGCTCACCACCGGGACTAGCGAGGGAGACCCAGTACTTC.

The chain combines TRBV20-1 with TRBJ1-2; the D gene is possibly TRBD1 (5 bases). CDR1 is DFQATT, CDR2 SNEGSKA, per germline (reference sequence). Trimming cost V 3 bases and J 4 bases, with 9 bases left between them. The CDR3 has 12 amino acids. The CDR3 region is CSASRGAYGYTF. CDR3 coding DNA: TGCAGTGCTAGTAGGGGAGCCTATGGCTACACCTTC.

V is TRBV7-8 and J is TRBJ1-6; the D is unclear. Per germline, CDR1 SGHVS and CDR2 FQNEAQ. V shed 2 bases and J shed 7 bases, with 12 bases lying between them. The CDR3 has 15 residues. Here the CDR3 DNA reads TGTGCCAGCAGCTTATTCCGGGATCGGAATTCACCCCTCCACTTT. Translating gives CASSLFRDRNSPLHF.

The chain has TRBV6-5 and TRBJ1-6; unclear D gene. The V gene lost 5 bases and the J gene lost 5 bases, with 13 bases spanning the gap. Germline V lookup: CDR1 MNHEY, CDR2 SVGAGI. CDR3 length: 15 amino acids. This CDR3 is CASSPSAANNSPLHF. DNA of the CDR3: TGTGCCAGCAGTCCCAGCGCAGCGAATAATTCACCCCTCCACTTT.

J is TRBJ1-2 and V is TRBV13; 10 nucleotides agree with TRBD1. J lost 4 bases, V lost 6 bases, and 11 bases had no gene match. The germline CDR1 and CDR2 sequences are PRHDT and FYEKMQ (reference sequence). The CDR3 runs to 16 residues. For the CDR3, the DNA is TGTGCCAGCAGAACCCCAGGGACAGGGGTTGTCTATGGCTACACCTTC. It encodes CASRTPGTGVVYGYTF.

This clone was recorded only once. V is TRBV28 and J is TRBJ2-7; 9 positions agree with TRBD2. V shed 3 bases, J shed 0 bases, and the junction held 9 bases outside the gene matches. This CDR3 is built from 17 residues. Germline CDR1 and CDR2: MDHEN and SYDVKM. For the CDR3, the DNA is TGTGCCAGCAGTTTGGGGGCTAGCGGGATAAGCTCCTACGAGCAGTACTTC. Amino acids: CASSLGASGISSYEQYF.

This clone was seen only once. This chain connects TRBV21-1 to TRBJ1-5. TRBV21-1 is shown as a pseudogene. The CDR3 consists of 19 residues. The CDR3 spells CASSKRHPWGLTKNWSQHF. CDR3 DNA sequence: TGTGCCAGCAGCAAGAGGCACCCTTGGGGACTCACTAAGAATTGGTCCCAGCATTTT.

The chain recombines TRBV5-1 with TRBJ2-7; possible D gene TRBD1, 5 bases. The V gene's germline CDR1 is SGHRS and CDR2 YFSETQ. V lost 0 bases to trimming and J lost 6 bases, with 22 bases between them. This CDR3 is 17 amino acids long. CDR3 sequence reads: CASSLDLGAENLGEQYF. The CDR3 nucleotides are TGCGCCAGCAGCTTGGATCTTGGGGCGGAGAATTTGGGCGAGCAGTACTTC.

This sequence joins TRBV25-1 and TRBJ2-7; no firm D call. Per the germline V gene, CDR1 is MGHDK and CDR2 is SYGVNS. Trimming pared 3 bases from V and 3 bases from J, leaving 9 bases between. This CDR3 has 13 residues. CDR3 residues: CASSDRWHYEQYF. For the CDR3, the DNA is TGTGCCAGCAGTGATAGGTGGCACTACGAGCAGTACTTC.

J is TRBJ1-2 and V is TRBV5-1; tentatively, D is TRBD1 (6 bases). Looked up from germline, CDR1 is SGHRS and CDR2 is YFSETQ. V lost 4 bases to trimming and J lost 1 base, with 14 bases between them. The CDR3 runs 15 residues. The CDR3 loop reads CASSPGEVGNYGYTF. CDR3 nucleotides: TGCGCCAGCAGCCCAGGGGAGGTCGGTAACTATGGCTACACCTTC.

The chain has TRBV2 and TRBJ2-1, with TRBD2 identical over 9 bases. CDR1 is SNHLY and CDR2 is FYNNEI in the germline V gene. V dropped 8 bases and J dropped 12; count of bases not matched to a gene: 11. The CDR3 extends over 13 amino acids. This CDR3 is CASGRGLATLQFF. CDR3 nucleotides: TGTGCCAGCGGAAGAGGACTAGCGACTTTGCAGTTCTTC. Filled out from reference TRBV2 and TRBJ2-1, the complete variable domain reads EPEVTQTPSHQVTQMGQEVILRCVPISNHLYFYWYRQILGQKVEFLVSFYNNEISEKSEIFDDQFSVERPDGSNFTLKIRSTKLEDSAMYFCASGRGLATLQFFGPGTRLTVL.

The V gene is TRBV19, the J gene TRBJ1-2; D not resolved. Between the trimmed V and J ends, which lost 1 base and 0 bases, there was a span of 9 bases. Germline V gene data show CDR1 as LNHDA and CDR2 as SQIVND (reference sequence). This CDR3 is built from 15 residues. CDR3 residues: CASSIVAGSNYGYTF. CDR3 sequence (DNA): TGTGCCAGTAGTATAGTCGCAGGTTCTAACTATGGCTACACCTTC.

The gene calls are TRBV10-3 and TRBJ1-3; D ambiguous. This CDR3 contains 13 residues. Germline CDR1 reads ENHRY; CDR2 reads SYGVKD. Trimming removed 3 bases at V and 8 bases at J, with 11 bases between. In DNA, the CDR3 is TGTGCCATCAGTGATGGCATAGGACACACCATATATTTT. Translation: CAISDGIGHTIYF.

The chain couples TRBV2 to TRBJ2-7, with 7 bases identical to TRBD1. The CDR3 contains 15 residues. Germline V gives CDR1 SNHLY, CDR2 FYNNEI. The junction had 10 bases not matched to a gene; V was cut back by 3 bases and J by 5 bases. CDR3 bases: TGTGCCAGCAGTGAGGACAGGAAAAGGGCCAACGAGCAGTACTTC. It encodes CASSEDRKRANEQYF.

V is TRBV28 and J is TRBJ2-3; possible D gene TRBD2, 5 bases. There are 16 residues in the CDR3. V lost 5 bases and J 2 bases, leaving 17 bases between the germline ends. Germline assignment: CDR1 MDHEN and CDR2 SYDVKM. Written as DNA, the CDR3 is TGTGCCAGCAGTACATTACTCGGACTCCCCACAGATACGCAGTATTTT. Translated, it gives CASSTLLGLPTDTQYF.

V and J are TRBV6-4 and TRBJ2-3, with TRBD2 as a possible D gene (6 bases). V lost 0 bases to trimming and J lost 1 base, with 11 bases between them. This CDR3 region has 16 residues. Germline V gives CDR1 MRHNA, CDR2 SNTAGT. The CDR3 protein is CASSDSLGGGTDTQYF. CDR3 nucleotides: TGTGCCAGCAGTGACTCCCTGGGCGGGGGCACAGATACGCAGTATTTT.

The V call is TRBV6-4, the J call TRBJ2-7, with D perhaps TRBD2 (5 bases). Germline V lookup: CDR1 MRHNA, CDR2 SNTAGT. V was pared by 2 bases and J by 4 bases, with 9 bases between. CDR3 length: 13 residues. The CDR3, as DNA: TGTGCCAGCAGTGACAGGGAGTCATACGAGCAGTACTTC. Translation gives CASSDRESYEQYF.